The 10 T cell receptor beta chains listed next were all sequenced from one sample in a study of CD8+CD57+ T cells in acquired aplastic anemia. Selection for sequencing was limited to patients who had shown CD8+CD57+ cell expansion by flow cytometry. Genomic DNA, the template, was used for profiling of the TCR beta VDJ and CDR3. MiXCR, applied by TCRdb to the reads, yields one record per CDR3 protein. The data hold 120,000 or so distinct CDR3 sequences, with approximately 61% observed a single time. Sequencing was carried out using sorted CD4+, CD8+, or CD8+CD57+ T cells (not recorded which) from PBMCs. All receptors derive from a human donor with aplastic anemia.

This clonotype was counted at least ten times. With a much larger clone just one base away, this may be a read error. The V call is TRBV15, the J call TRBJ2-7; D might be TRBD2 (6 bases). Germline values: CDR1 LNHNV, CDR2 YYDKDF (reference sequence). The CDR3 length is 15 residues. The CDR3 bases are TGTGCCACCGGCAGAGAGGGAGGAAGCTCCTACGAGCAGTACTTC. The encoded protein is CATGREGGSSYEQYF.

This clonotype has only a few counts. The chain combines TRBV20-1 with TRBJ2-3; D is perhaps TRBD1 or TRBD2 (7 bases each). Trimming removed 5 bases from V and 5 bases from J, with 23 bases in between. The CDR3 totals 16 residues. The V gene's germline CDR1 is DFQATT and CDR2 SNEGSKA (reference sequence). This CDR3 reads CSAHRGLAAVQDTQYF. CDR3 in DNA: TGCAGTGCTCACAGGGGCCTAGCGGCCGTTCAAGATACGCAGTATTTT.

In its sample, this clonotype was seen a few times. The V and J genes are TRBV20-1 and TRBJ2-2, with TRBD1 matching 10 bases. Germline-derived CDR1 and CDR2 are DFQATT and SNEGSKA (reference sequence). Germline trimming cut 0 bases from V and 3 bases from J; bases unmatched to any gene: 4. The CDR3 is 16 residues long. For the CDR3, the DNA is TGCAGTGCTAGAGATCCCGGGACAGGGGACACCGGGGAGCTGTTTTTT. It translates to CSARDPGTGDTGELFF.

There are many counts of this clonotype. The rearrangement joins TRBV2 to TRBJ2-1, with D possibly being TRBD1 (6 bases). The CDR3 sequence is 15 residues long. V dropped 6 bases and J dropped 1 base, with 13 bases sitting between them. In germline, CDR1 is SNHLY, CDR2 FYNNEI. The CDR3 coding sequence is TGTGCCAGCAGCGAGACAGGTTCTTCCTACAATGAGCAGTTCTTC. It translates to CASSETGSSYNEQFF.

Note on this clonotype: A junction boundary mismatches the germline segment, possibly from a read error. CDR3 amino acids: CASSHNTLGSNEQIF. The CDR3 nucleotides read TGTGCCAGCAGCCACAACACCTTAGGATCCAATGAGCAGATCTTC. The chain uses TRBV11-1 and TRBJ2-1; D is unclear. CDR1 SGHAT and CDR2 FQDESV come from the germline V gene (reference sequence). The CDR3 runs to 15 residues.

Concerning this clonotype itself: A read error may account for a junction end that differs from germline. The gene calls are TRBV7-8 and TRBJ1-6; weak D call: TRBD1 (6 bases). In germline, CDR1 is SGHVS, CDR2 FQNEAQ. The CDR3 covers 15 residues. The DNA of the CDR3 is TGTGCCAGCGGCTTGAGTAGCGGGGGCGGATCACCCCTCCACTTT. This translates into CASGLSSGGGSPLHF.

This clonotype was detected only once. The rearrangement joins TRBV24-1 to TRBJ2-6; either TRBD1 or TRBD2 may supply D (5 bases each). Germline-derived CDR1 and CDR2 are KGHDR and SFDVKD. V lost 3 bases to trimming and J lost 0 bases, with 14 bases between them. The CDR3 spans 18 residues. The CDR3 reads CATSDPDRGSSGANVLTF. The CDR3 DNA reads TGTGCCACCAGTGATCCAGACAGAGGGAGCTCTGGGGCCAACGTCCTGACTTTC.

This clonotype was observed many times. The DNA for the CDR3 is TGCGCCAGCGCACTAGCGATTAACACCGGGGAGCTGTTTTTT. This encodes CASALAINTGELFF. V usage is TRBV4-1 and J usage is TRBJ2-2, with 7 bases matching TRBD2. Trimming cost V 8 bases and J 2 bases; bases outside gene matches: 5. The CDR3 loop spans 14 amino acids. CDR1 MGHRA and CDR2 YSYEKL come from the germline V gene.

This chain joins TRBV6-2 or TRBV6-3 and TRBJ1-1; D is unclear. Trimming shortened V by 0 bases and J by 1 base, and 6 bases separated the two germline ends. The CDR3 has 14 residues. Germline V CDR1 and CDR2: MNHEY, SVGEGT. For the CDR3, the DNA is TGTGCCAGCAGTTACTCCCAAAGGAACACTGAAGCTTTCTTT. Translated: CASSYSQRNTEAFF.

The chain carries TRBV19 and TRBJ2-6; 9 bases align to TRBD1. V was clipped by 4 bases and J by 1 base; unmatched bases: 8. Germline V gene lookup returns CDR1 LNHDA and CDR2 SQIVND (reference sequence). The CDR3 has 18 amino acids. The CDR3 DNA is TGTGCCAGTAGTAGCCCGGACAGGGGTGCGTCTGGGGCCAACGTCCTGACTTTC. This sequence encodes CASSSPDRGASGANVLTF.